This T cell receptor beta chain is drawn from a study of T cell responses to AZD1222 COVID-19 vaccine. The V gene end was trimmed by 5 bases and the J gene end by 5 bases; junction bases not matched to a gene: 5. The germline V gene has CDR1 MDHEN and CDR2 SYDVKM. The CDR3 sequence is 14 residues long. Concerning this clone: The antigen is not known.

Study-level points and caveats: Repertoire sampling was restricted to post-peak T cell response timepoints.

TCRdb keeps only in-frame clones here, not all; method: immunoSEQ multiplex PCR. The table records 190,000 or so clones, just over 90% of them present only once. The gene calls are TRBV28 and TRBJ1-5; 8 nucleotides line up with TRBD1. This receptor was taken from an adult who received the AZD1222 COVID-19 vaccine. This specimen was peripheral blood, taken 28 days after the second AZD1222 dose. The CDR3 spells CASSGGQGYQPQHF. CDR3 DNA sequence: TGTGCCAGCAGTGGCGGACAGGGCTATCAGCCCCAGCATTTT.